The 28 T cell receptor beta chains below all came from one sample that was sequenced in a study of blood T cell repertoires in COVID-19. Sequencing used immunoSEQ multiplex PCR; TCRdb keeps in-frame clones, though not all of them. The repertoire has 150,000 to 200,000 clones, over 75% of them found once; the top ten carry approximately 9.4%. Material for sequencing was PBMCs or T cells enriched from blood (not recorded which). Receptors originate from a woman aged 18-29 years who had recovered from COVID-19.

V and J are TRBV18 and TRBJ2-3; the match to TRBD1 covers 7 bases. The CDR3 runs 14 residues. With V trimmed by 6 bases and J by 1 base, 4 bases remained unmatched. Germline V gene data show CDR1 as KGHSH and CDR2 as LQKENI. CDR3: CASSNGQGTDTQYF. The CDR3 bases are TGTGCCAGCTCGAACGGACAGGGCACAGATACGCAGTATTTT.

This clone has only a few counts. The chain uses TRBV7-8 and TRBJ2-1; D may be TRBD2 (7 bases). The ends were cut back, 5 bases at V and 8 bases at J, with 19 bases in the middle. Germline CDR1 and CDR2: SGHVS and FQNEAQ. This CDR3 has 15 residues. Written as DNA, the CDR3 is TGTGCCAGCAGCCCCGGCTGGGGGGGCATAGATGAGCAGTTCTTC. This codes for CASSPGWGGIDEQFF.

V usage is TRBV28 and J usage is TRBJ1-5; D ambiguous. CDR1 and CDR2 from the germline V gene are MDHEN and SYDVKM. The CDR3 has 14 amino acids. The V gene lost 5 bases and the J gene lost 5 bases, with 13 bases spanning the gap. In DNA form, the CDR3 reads TGTGCCAGCAGTCCCGCGTCGGGGTATCAGCCCCAGCATTTT. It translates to CASSPASGYQPQHF.

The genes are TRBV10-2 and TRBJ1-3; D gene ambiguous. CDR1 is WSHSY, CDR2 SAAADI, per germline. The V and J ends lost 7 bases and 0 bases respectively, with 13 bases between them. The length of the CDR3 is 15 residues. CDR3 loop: CASTPTGDSGNTIYF. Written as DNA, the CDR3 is TGCGCCAGCACCCCAACCGGGGACTCTGGAAACACCATATATTTT.

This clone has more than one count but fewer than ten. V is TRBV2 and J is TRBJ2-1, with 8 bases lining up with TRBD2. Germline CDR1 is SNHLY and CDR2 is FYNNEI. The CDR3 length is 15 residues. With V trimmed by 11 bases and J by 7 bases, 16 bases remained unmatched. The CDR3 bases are TGTGCCGGGCTGCAAGCGGGACTAGGGGGGAATGAGCAGTTCTTC. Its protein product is CAGLQAGLGGNEQFF.

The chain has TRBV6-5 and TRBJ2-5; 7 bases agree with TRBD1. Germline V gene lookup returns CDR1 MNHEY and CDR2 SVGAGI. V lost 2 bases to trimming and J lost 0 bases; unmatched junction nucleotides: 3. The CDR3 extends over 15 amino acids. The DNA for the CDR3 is TGTGCCAGCAGTTACCTCGGGACAGACCAAGAGACCCAGTACTTC. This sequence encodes CASSYLGTDQETQYF.

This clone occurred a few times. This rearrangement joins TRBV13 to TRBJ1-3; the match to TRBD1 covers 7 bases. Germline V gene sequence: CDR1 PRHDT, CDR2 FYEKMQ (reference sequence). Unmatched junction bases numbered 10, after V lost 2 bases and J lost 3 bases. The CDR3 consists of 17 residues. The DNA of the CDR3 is TGTGCCAGCAGCTTATCATGGCCCGGGACAGATGGAAACACCATATATTTT. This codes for CASSLSWPGTDGNTIYF.

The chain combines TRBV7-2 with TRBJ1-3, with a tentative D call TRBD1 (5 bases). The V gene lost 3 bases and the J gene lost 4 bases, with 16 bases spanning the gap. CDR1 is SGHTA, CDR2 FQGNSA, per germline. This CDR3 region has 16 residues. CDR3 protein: CASSFTGGVSGNTIYF. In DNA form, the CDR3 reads TGTGCCAGCAGCTTCACAGGCGGCGTCTCAGGAAACACCATATATTTT.

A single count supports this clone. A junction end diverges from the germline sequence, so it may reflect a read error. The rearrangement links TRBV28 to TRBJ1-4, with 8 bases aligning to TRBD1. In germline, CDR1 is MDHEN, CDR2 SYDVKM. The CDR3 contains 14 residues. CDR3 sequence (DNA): TGTGCCACCAGTGGGACAGGTGGACGTGAAAAACTGTTTTTT. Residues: CATSGTGGREKLFF. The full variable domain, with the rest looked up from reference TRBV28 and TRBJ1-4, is DVKVTQSSRYLVKRTGEKVFLECVQDMDHENMFWYRQDPGLGLRLIYFSYDVKMKEKGDIPEGYSVSREKKERFSLILESASTNQTSMYLCATSGTGGREKLFFGSGTQLSVL.

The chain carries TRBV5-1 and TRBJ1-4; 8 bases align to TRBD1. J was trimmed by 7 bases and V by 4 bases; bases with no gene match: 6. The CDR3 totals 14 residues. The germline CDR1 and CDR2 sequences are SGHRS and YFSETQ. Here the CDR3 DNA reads TGCGCCAGCAGCCCGGGGACAGGAGTTGAAAAACTGTTTTTT. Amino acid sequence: CASSPGTGVEKLFF.

The CDR3 protein is CASSLGTANQPQHF. DNA for the CDR3: TGTGCCAGCAGCTTGGGGACAGCAAATCAGCCCCAGCATTTT. This rearrangement joins TRBV5-6 to TRBJ1-5; possibly TRBD1 for D (6 bases). The V gene's germline CDR1 is SGHDT and CDR2 YYEEEE. CDR3 size: 14 residues. The V end lost 0 bases, the J end lost 4 bases, and 8 bases lay between the germline ends.

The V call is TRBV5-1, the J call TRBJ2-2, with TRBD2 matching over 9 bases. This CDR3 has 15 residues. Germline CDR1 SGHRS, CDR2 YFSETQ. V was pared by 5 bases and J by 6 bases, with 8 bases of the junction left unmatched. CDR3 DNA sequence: TGCGCCAGCAGTGGGTCTAGCGGGATTGCCGGGGAGCTGTTTTTT. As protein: CASSGSSGIAGELFF.

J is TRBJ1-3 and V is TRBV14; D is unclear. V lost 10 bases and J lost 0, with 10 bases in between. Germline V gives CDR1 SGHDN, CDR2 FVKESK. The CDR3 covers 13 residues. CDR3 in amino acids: CATSGSSGNTIYF. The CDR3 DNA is TGTGCCACCTCGGGGAGCTCTGGAAACACCATATATTTT.

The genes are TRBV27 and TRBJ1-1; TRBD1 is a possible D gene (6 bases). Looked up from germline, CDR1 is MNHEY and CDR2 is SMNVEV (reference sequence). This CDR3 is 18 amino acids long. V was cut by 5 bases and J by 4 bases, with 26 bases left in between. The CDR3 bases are TGTGCCAGCAGTGCCACAACAGGGCTCTATCCCACTGGCACTGAAGCTTTCTTT. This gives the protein CASSATTGLYPTGTEAFF.

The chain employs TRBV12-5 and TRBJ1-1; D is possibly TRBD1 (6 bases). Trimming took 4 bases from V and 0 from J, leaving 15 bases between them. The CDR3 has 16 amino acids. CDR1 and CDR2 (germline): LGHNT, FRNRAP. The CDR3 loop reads CASGSTPGTMNTEAFF. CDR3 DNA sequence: TGTGCTAGTGGTTCAACGCCCGGGACAATGAACACTGAAGCTTTCTTT.

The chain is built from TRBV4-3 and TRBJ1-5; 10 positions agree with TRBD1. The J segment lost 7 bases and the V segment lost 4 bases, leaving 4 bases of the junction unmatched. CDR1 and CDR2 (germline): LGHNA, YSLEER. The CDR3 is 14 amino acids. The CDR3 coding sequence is TGCGCCAGCAGCCTGGGACAGGGGTCCCAGCCCCAGCATTTT. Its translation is CASSLGQGSQPQHF.

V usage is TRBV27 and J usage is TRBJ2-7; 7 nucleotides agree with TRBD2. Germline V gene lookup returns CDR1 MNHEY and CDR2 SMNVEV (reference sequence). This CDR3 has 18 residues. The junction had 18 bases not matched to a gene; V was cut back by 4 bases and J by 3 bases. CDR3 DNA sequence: TGTGCCAGCAGTTACGGGGGTTGGGGCGGGAGAGGGAACTACGAGCAGTACTTC. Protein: CASSYGGWGGRGNYEQYF.

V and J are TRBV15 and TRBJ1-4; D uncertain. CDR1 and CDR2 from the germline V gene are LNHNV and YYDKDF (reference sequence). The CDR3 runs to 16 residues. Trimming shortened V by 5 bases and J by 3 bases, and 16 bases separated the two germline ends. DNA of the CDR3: TGTGCCACCAGCCCACACCAGGAAAAATCTAATGAAAAACTGTTTTTT. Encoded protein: CATSPHQEKSNEKLFF.

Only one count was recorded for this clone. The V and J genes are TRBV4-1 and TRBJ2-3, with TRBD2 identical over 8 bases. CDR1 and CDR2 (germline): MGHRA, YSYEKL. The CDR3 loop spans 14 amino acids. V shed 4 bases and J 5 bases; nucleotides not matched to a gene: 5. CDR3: CASSRGLVRDTQYF. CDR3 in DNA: TGCGCCAGCAGCCGGGGACTAGTAAGAGATACGCAGTATTTT.

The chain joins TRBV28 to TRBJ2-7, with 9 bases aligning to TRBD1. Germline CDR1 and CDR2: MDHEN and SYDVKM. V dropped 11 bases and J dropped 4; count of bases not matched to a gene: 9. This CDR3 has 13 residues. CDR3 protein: CAAALTGGYEQYF. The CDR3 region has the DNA TGTGCCGCCGCCCTGACAGGGGGGTACGAGCAGTACTTC.

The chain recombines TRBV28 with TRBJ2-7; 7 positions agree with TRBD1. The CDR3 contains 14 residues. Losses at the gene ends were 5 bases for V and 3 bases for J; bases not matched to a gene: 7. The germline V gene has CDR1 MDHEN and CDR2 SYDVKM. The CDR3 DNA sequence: TGTGCCAGCAGTCACCCCGCAGGGGGCTACGAGCAGTACTTC. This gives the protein CASSHPAGGYEQYF.

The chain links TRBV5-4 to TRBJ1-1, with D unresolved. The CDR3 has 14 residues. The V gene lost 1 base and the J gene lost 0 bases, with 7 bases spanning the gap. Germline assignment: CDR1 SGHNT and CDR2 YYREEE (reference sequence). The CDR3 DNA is TGTGCCAGCAGCTTGTTCGGTGTGAACACTGAAGCTTTCTTT. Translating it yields CASSLFGVNTEAFF.

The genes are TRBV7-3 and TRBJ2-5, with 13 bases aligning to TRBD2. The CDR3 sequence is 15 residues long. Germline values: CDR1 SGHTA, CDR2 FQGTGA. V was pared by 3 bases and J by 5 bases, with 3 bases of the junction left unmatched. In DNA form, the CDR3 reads TGTGCCAGCAGCTTGGGACTAGCGGGATCGGAGACCCAGTACTTC. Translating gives CASSLGLAGSETQYF.

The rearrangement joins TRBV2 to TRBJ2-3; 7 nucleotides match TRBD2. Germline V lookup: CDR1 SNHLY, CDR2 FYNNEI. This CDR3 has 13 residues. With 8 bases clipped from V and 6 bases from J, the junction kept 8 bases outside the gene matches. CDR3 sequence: CASGRGYGDTQYF. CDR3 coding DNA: TGTGCCAGCGGGCGGGGGTACGGTGATACGCAGTATTTT.

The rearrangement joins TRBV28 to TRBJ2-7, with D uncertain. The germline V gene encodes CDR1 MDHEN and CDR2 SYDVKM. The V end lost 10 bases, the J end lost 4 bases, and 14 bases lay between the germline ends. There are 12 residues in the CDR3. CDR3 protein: CATNDNRYEQYF. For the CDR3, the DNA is TGTGCCACCAATGACAACCGATACGAGCAGTACTTC. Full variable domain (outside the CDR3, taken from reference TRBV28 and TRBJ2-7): DVKVTQSSRYLVKRTGEKVFLECVQDMDHENMFWYRQDPGLGLRLIYFSYDVKMKEKGDIPEGYSVSREKKERFSLILESASTNQTSMYLCATNDNRYEQYFGPGTRLTVT.

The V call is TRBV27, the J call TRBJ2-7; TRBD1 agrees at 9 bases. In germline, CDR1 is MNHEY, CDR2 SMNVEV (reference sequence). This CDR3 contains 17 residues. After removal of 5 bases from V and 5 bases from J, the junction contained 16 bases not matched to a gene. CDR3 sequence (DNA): TGTGCCAGCAGTCCGCGTAAAGGACAGGGGTATTTTGACGAGCAGTACTTC. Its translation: CASSPRKGQGYFDEQYF.

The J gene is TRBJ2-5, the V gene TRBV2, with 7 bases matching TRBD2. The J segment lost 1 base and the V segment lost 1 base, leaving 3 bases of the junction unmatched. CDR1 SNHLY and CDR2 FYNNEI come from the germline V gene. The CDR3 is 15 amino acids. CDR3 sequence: CASSEVAGTQETQYF. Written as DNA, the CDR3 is TGTGCCAGCAGTGAAGTAGCGGGTACCCAAGAGACCCAGTACTTC.

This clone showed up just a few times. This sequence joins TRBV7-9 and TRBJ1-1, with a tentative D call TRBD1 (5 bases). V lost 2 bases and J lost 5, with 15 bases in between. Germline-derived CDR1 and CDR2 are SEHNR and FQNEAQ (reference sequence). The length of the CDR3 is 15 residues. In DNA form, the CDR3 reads TGTGCCAGCAGCTTAAGCCAGGGTAGCTTGACTGAAGCTTTCTTT. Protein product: CASSLSQGSLTEAFF.